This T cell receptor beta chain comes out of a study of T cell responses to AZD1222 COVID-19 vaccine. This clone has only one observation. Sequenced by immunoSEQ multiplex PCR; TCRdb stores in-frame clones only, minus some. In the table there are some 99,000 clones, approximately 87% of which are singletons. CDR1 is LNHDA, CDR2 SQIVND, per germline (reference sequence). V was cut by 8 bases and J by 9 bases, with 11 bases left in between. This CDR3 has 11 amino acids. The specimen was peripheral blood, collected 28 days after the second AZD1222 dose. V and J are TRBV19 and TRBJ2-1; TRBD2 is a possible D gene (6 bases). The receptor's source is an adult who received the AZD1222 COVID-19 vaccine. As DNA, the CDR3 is TGTGCCAGTGCATGGGGAGGTGAGCAGTTCTTC. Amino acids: CASAWGGEQFF.